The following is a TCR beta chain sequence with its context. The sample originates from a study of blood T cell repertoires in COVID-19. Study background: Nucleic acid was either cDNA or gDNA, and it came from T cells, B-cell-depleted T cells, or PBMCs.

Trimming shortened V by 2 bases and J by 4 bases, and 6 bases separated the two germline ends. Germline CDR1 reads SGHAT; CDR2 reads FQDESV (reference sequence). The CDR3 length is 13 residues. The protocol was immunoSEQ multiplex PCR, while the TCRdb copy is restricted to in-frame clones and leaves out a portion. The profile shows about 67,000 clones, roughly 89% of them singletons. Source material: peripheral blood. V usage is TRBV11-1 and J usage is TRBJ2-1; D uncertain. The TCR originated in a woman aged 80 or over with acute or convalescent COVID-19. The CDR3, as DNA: TGTGCCAGCAGCTTAAATCTTTACAATGAGCAGTTCTTC. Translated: CASSLNLYNEQFF.